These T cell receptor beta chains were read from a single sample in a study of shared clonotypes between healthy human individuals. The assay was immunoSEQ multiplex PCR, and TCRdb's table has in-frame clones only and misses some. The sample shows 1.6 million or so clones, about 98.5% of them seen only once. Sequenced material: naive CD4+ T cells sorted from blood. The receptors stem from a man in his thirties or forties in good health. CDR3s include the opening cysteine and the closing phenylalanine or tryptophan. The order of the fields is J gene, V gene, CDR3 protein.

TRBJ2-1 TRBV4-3 CASSQDPSGRANEQFF
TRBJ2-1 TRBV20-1 CSATTPGGGFF
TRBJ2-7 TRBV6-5 CASSPRGRNEQYF
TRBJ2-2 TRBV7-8 CASSSKASGHTGELFF
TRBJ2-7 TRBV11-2 CASSFQVGAPFNEQYF
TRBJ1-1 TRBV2 CASSYYRGTEAFF
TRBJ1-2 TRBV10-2 CASRDTANYGYTF
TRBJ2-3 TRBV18 CASSKEGPARSAQYF
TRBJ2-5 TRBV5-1 CASKEGGVETQYF
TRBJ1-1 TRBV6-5 CASSYSWVGDTEAFF
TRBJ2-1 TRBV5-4 CASSFSPTSGRSNTEQFF
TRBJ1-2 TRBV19 CASSMSRILGPGALGYTF
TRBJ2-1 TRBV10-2 CASLRRELLDEQFF
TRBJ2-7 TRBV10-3 CAISESKAGGFSYEQYF
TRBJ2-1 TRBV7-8 CASSLESRLAGVWWEQFF
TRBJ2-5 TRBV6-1 CASSRDRGVGETQYF
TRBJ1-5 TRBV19 CASSIRPVNQPQHF
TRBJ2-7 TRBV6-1 CASSTKTGAVEQYF
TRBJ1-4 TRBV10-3 CAISDPGSEGEKLFF
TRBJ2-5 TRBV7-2 CASSRGRETQYF
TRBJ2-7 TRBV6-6 CATQYSTGGSYEQYF
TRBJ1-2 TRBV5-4 CASSLEGGYGYTF
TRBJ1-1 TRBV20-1 CSAIRQVEAFF
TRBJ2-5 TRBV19 CASSSGLVPETQYF
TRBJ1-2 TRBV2 CASSGSTGDYGYTF
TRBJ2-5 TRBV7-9 CASSSLYRQETQYF
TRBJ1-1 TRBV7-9 CASSLLDSQNTEAFF
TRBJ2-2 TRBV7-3 CASSRQVVGNTGELFF
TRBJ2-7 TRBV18 CASSPGSGRESSYEQYF
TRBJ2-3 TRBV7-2 CASSRSFGTDTQYF
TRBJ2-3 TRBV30 CAWRLAGRTDTQYF
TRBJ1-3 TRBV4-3 CASSQASGTSGNTIYF
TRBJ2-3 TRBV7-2 CASSLRWGGTGGKNTQYF
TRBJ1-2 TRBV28 CASTSIGEGYGYTF
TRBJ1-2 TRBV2 CASSAGQSYGYTF
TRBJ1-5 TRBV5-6 CASSFQGYSNQPQHF
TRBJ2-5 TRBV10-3 CAISANSRETQYF
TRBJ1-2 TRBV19 CASSILVGNYGYTF
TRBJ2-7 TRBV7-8 CASCRGGRNEQYF
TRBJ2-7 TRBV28 CASSLGRFEQYF
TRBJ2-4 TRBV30 CAWSSRAKNIQYF
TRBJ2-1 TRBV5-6 CASSTWDRLEQFF
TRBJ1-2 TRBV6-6 CASSTGLGLNYGYTF
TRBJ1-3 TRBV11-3 CASSLLAGNTIYF
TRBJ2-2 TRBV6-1 CASSEINTGELFF
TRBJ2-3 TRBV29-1 CSVGAGTQYF
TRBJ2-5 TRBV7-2 CASSLQTGRYQETQYF
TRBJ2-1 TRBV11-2 CASSFRGDREQFF
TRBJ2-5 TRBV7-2 CASSLKRHGETQYF
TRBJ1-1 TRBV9 CASSVAPANTEAFF
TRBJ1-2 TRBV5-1 CASSLVPSNYGYTF